These 24 T cell receptor beta chains were sequenced from one sample in a study of technical replicates of blood from several donors. Here immunoSEQ multiplex PCR was the method, and the copy in TCRdb shows in-frame clones only, minus some. The repertoire has just over 95,000 clones, more than 90% of them found once; the top ten carry over 0.2%. Sequenced input: T cells isolated from PBMCs. These receptors were taken from a human donor in good health.

The genes are TRBV4-1 and TRBJ2-3; 7 bases agree with TRBD1. Unmatched junction bases numbered 15, after V lost 0 bases and J lost 3 bases. Germline V gene lookup returns CDR1 MGHRA and CDR2 YSYEKL. The CDR3 covers 19 residues. The CDR3 nucleotides read TGCGCCAGCAGCCAAGAAATCCCTTTACCGGGACAGAAAACAGATACGCAGTATTTT. It yields the protein CASSQEIPLPGQKTDTQYF.

The chain carries TRBV14 and TRBJ2-7; D is uncertain. The germline V gene encodes CDR1 SGHDN and CDR2 FVKESK. The CDR3 runs to 13 residues. The V end lost 7 bases, the J end lost 6 bases, and 16 bases lay between the germline ends. The CDR3 DNA reads as TGTGCCAGCAATCACCAGGCCTTGAGCGAGCAGTACTTC. Protein sequence: CASNHQALSEQYF.

The chain uses TRBV29-1 and TRBJ2-1, with TRBD2 matching over 11 bases. The germline V gene has CDR1 SQVTM and CDR2 ANQGSEA. V dropped 7 bases and J dropped 7; count of bases not matched to a gene: 9. This CDR3 is 14 amino acids long. CDR3: CSADLAGGGNEQFF. DNA for the CDR3: TGCAGCGCCGATCTAGCGGGAGGAGGAAATGAGCAGTTCTTC.

V and J are TRBV4-1 and TRBJ1-4; 7 nucleotides match TRBD1. The CDR3 is 15 amino acids. Germline CDR1 is MGHRA and CDR2 is YSYEKL. V lost 3 bases, J lost 7 bases, and 8 bases stayed unmatched. CDR3 loop: CASSQLDRESEKLFF. The CDR3 nucleotides are TGCGCCAGCAGCCAGTTAGACAGGGAAAGTGAAAAACTGTTTTTT.

The V call is TRBV15, the J call TRBJ1-5; 9 bases are shared with TRBD1. The trim removed 3 bases at V and 9 bases at J, leaving 6 bases unmatched. The germline gives CDR1 LNHNV, CDR2 YYDKDF (reference sequence). The CDR3 is made up of 14 amino acids. The CDR3 DNA follows: TGTGCCACCAGCAGGGGACAGGGAGTTGGGCCCCAGCATTTT. Protein product: CATSRGQGVGPQHF.

The rearrangement uses TRBV28 and TRBJ2-7; D not resolved. CDR1 is MDHEN, CDR2 SYDVKM, per germline. The CDR3 spans 13 residues. V lost 2 bases and J lost 5, with 10 bases in between. The CDR3 coding sequence is TGTGCCAGCAGTTTAGGAACAGAAGACGAGCAGTACTTC. It yields the protein CASSLGTEDEQYF.

V usage is TRBV4-1 and J usage is TRBJ2-1; D gene ambiguous. Germline values: CDR1 MGHRA, CDR2 YSYEKL. There are 15 residues in the CDR3. V lost 2 bases, J lost 1 base, and 9 bases lay in between. CDR3: CASSQIQESYNEQFF. CDR3 sequence (DNA): TGCGCCAGCAGCCAAATCCAGGAATCCTACAATGAGCAGTTCTTC.

CDR3 sequence: CASRDTGPQYF. Written as DNA, the CDR3 is TGTGCCAGCAGGGACACAGGGCCCCAGTACTTC. This chain uses TRBV2 with TRBJ2-5; D is perhaps TRBD1 (6 bases). Trimming removed 6 bases at V and 9 bases at J, with 11 bases between. The CDR3 is made up of 11 amino acids. Germline values: CDR1 SNHLY, CDR2 FYNNEI.

The chain couples TRBV6-5 to TRBJ1-4; D perhaps matches TRBD1 (5 bases). This CDR3 has 15 residues. Trimming shortened V by 0 bases and J by 4 bases, and 9 bases separated the two germline ends. Germline V CDR1 and CDR2: MNHEY, SVGAGI. The CDR3 DNA follows: TGTGCCAGCAGTTACTCGATAGGGGATAATGAAAAACTGTTTTTT. This gives the protein CASSYSIGDNEKLFF.

V and J are TRBV28 and TRBJ2-1; D might be TRBD2 (5 bases). Germline CDR1 is MDHEN and CDR2 is SYDVKM. CDR3 size: 15 residues. Trimming stripped 8 bases from V and 1 base from J, with 15 bases between. The CDR3 region is CASATGSLSYNEQFF. CDR3 in DNA: TGTGCCAGCGCCACGGGGTCTTTATCCTACAATGAGCAGTTCTTC.

The chain joins TRBV19 to TRBJ1-4; D might be TRBD1 (5 bases). The CDR3 is 15 amino acids. V dropped 7 bases and J dropped 8 bases, with 20 bases sitting between them. CDR1 and CDR2 (germline): LNHDA, SQIVND (reference sequence). DNA for the CDR3: TGTGCCAGTACTTTCTTTTCCGGGGGTCAAGAAAAACTGTTTTTT. Translated: CASTFFSGGQEKLFF.

This chain links TRBV21-1 with TRBJ1-1; the D call of TRBD1 is as the table states it, not checked on the DNA. TRBV21-1 is classified as a pseudogene. The CDR3 extends over 15 amino acids. CDR3 loop: CASSKVQQGSTEAFF. CDR3 sequence (DNA): TGTGCCAGCAGCAAAGTTCAACAGGGAAGCACTGAAGCTTTCTTT.

The chain is built from TRBV19 and TRBJ1-2; D unresolved. In germline, CDR1 is LNHDA, CDR2 SQIVND (reference sequence). The germline V and J ends were trimmed by 7 bases and 8 bases, with 23 bases remaining between them. The CDR3 spans 15 residues. The DNA of the CDR3 is TGTGCCAGTACCTTCGCTGGGGAGGTGCGTGTCGGCTACACCTTC. Protein product: CASTFAGEVRVGYTF.

The V and J genes are TRBV6-1 and TRBJ1-2; unclear D gene. There are 15 residues in the CDR3. Germline CDR1 is MNHNS and CDR2 is SASEGT. The V end lost 7 bases, the J end lost 6 bases, and 21 bases lay between the germline ends. CDR3 nucleotides: TGTGCCAGCACCCTGTCCGGGGATGGGTATGATGGCTACACCTTC. Translated, it gives CASTLSGDGYDGYTF.

This clone has just one count. The chain employs TRBV4-1 and TRBJ1-2; tentatively, D is TRBD1 (5 bases). V was cut by 3 bases and J by 6 bases, with 17 bases left in between. Germline loops: CDR1 MGHRA, CDR2 YSYEKL. There are 15 residues in the CDR3. DNA of the CDR3: TGCGCCAGCAGCCAGCGGGACGTCGGAGGAGATGGCTACACCTTC. It encodes CASSQRDVGGDGYTF.

V gene TRBV11-3 combines with J gene TRBJ2-7; 8 nucleotides agree with TRBD1. This CDR3 comprises 12 residues. V gave up 8 bases and J gave up 4 bases; unmatched junction bases: 4. Looked up from germline, CDR1 is SGHNT and CDR2 is YENEEA. The CDR3 here is CASGQGGYEQYF. CDR3 sequence (DNA): TGTGCCAGCGGACAGGGCGGGTACGAGCAGTACTTC.

This clone appeared a single time. The V gene is TRBV5-6, the J gene TRBJ2-2; 8 nucleotides match TRBD1. Losses at the gene ends were 1 base for V and 1 base for J; bases not matched to a gene: 6. Germline V lookup: CDR1 SGHDT, CDR2 YYEEEE. This CDR3 comprises 17 residues. CDR3 amino acids: CASSLPHRGMNTGELFF. Here the CDR3 DNA reads TGTGCCAGCAGCTTGCCGCACAGGGGGATGAACACCGGGGAGCTGTTTTTT.

The rearrangement links TRBV7-8 to TRBJ2-7, with a tentative D call TRBD2 (5 bases). This CDR3 is built from 15 residues. Per germline, CDR1 SGHVS and CDR2 FQNEAQ. The V gene lost 5 bases and the J gene lost 1 base, with 15 bases spanning the gap. The CDR3 nucleotides are TGTGCCAGCAGCCCCCCGAGTGGCGGGTCCTACGAGCAGTACTTC. This translates into CASSPPSGGSYEQYF.

This rearrangement joins TRBV5-5 to TRBJ1-5; 8 positions agree with TRBD1. Germline lookup yields CDR1 SGHKS and CDR2 YYEKEE (reference sequence). J was trimmed by 2 bases and V by 3 bases; bases with no gene match: 4. The CDR3 contains 15 residues. The CDR3 loop reads CASSSTGGRNQPQHF. The CDR3 DNA reads as TGTGCCAGCAGCTCAACAGGGGGTCGCAATCAGCCCCAGCATTTT.

This chain connects TRBV25-1 to TRBJ1-5; D is perhaps TRBD1 (6 bases). In germline, CDR1 is MGHDK, CDR2 SYGVNS. This CDR3 has 14 amino acids. Trimming shortened V by 3 bases and J by 6 bases, and 12 bases separated the two germline ends. The chain's CDR3 is CASSDTGITQPQHF. The CDR3 nucleotides are TGTGCCAGCAGTGACACAGGGATCACTCAGCCCCAGCATTTT.

The rearrangement links TRBV6-1 to TRBJ2-1; D is undetermined. Trimming cost V 5 bases and J 6 bases, with 11 bases left between them. The V gene's germline CDR1 is MNHNS and CDR2 SASEGT. The CDR3 spans 13 residues. This chain's CDR3 is CASSTTYINEQFF. As DNA, the CDR3 is TGTGCCAGCAGTACTACGTATATCAATGAGCAGTTCTTC.

The chain is built from TRBV28 and TRBJ2-5, with D perhaps TRBD2 (5 bases). CDR3 length equals 12 residues. V was clipped by 10 bases and J by 5 bases, with 14 bases between them. CDR1 MDHEN and CDR2 SYDVKM come from the germline V gene. The CDR3 nucleotides are TGTGCCACCCAAATTCGGGGTGAGACCCAGTACTTC. As protein: CATQIRGETQYF.

The rearrangement joins TRBV5-1 to TRBJ2-7; 8 bases map to TRBD1. V trimming: 5 bases; J trimming: 3 bases; junction bases outside the gene matches: 10. Germline assignment: CDR1 SGHRS and CDR2 YFSETQ. This CDR3 is built from 15 residues. Written as DNA, the CDR3 is TGCGCCAGCAGTAATTACGGACAGGGCCACTACGAGCAGTACTTC. The encoded protein is CASSNYGQGHYEQYF.

This clone appeared once. The CDR3, as DNA: TGTGCCAGCAGTTACTCTTGGGACAGCGTAGGAAAACTGTTTTTT. Translating it yields CASSYSWDSVGKLFF. The rearrangement uses TRBV6-5 and TRBJ1-4; 7 nucleotides line up with TRBD1. Germline lookup yields CDR1 MNHEY and CDR2 SVGAGI. The V segment lost 0 bases and the J segment 10 bases; nucleotides outside the gene matches: 8. The CDR3 length is 15 residues.